The 9 T cell receptor delta chains reported below all come from one sample, sequenced in a study of gamma delta lymphoproliferative disorders and STAT genes. The receptor sequences were amplified from genomic DNA of peripheral blood mononuclear cells. TCRdb used CATT to re-call clones from the multiplex PCR reads. The table lists around 3,700 delta-chain clones, under 1.2% of them singletons. The source material was blood. The source of these receptors is a human donor in good health.

Details on this clone: This likely traces to a read error, being one base from a far larger clone. The chain couples TRDV2 to TRDJ1; 13 bases are a match to TRDD3. Germline V CDR1 and CDR2: GEAIGNYY, EKD. V shed 0 bases and J 0 bases; nucleotides not matched to a gene: 21. The CDR3 totals 23 residues. This chain's CDR3 is CACDTILGDTRSAGLGDTDKLIF. As DNA, the CDR3 is TGTGCCTGTGACACCATACTGGGGGATACGCGGAGCGCGGGTTTAGGTGACACCGATAAACTCATCTTT.

This clone has more than one count but fewer than ten. The protein in TCRdb stems from a much larger clone and differs at residue 3 from this DNA's translation, likely a read error; here the protein is translated from the DNA. The chain joins TRDV2 to TRDJ3; D is unclear. The germline gives CDR1 GEAIGNYY, CDR2 EKD. This CDR3 has 16 residues. CDR3 DNA: TGTGCCCGTGACCTGGTTAGCTCCTGGGACACCCGACAGATGTTTTTC. It codes for CARDLVSSWDTRQMFF.

As for this clone: A single base is all that separates this from a far larger clone, so a read error is likely. Distinct nucleotide sequences in the sample also encode this CDR3. The CDR3 sequence is CACDTVEAQGGHDKLIF. CDR3 nucleotides: TGTGCCTGCGACACCGTAGAAGCCCAAGGGGGTCACGATAAACTCATCTTT. The chain is built from TRDV2 and TRDJ1, with D possibly TRDD3 on 5 matching bases. CDR1 is GEAIGNYY, CDR2 EKD, per germline. CDR3 length: 17 residues.

Notes on this clone: Translating this DNA gives a protein that differs at residue 12 from the TCRdb one, which belongs to a much larger clone; a read error is likely, and the protein shown is this translation. V is TRDV2 and J is TRDJ1; D might be TRDD2 or TRDD3, each matching 5 bases. Trimming stripped 2 bases from V and 3 bases from J, with 27 bases between. Germline V gene sequence: CDR1 GEAIGNYY, CDR2 EKD. The length of the CDR3 is 19 residues. CDR3 DNA sequence: TGTGCCTGTGACAACCTCCTATCCACTGACGACGGGGGGTCCGATAAACTCATCTTT. Encoded protein: CACDNLLSTDDGGSDKLIF.

Only a few counts were recorded for this clone. TCRdb shows a much larger clone's protein in place of this DNA's translation, and the two differ at residue 10, likely through a read error; the protein shown is translated from the DNA. The V gene is TRDV2, the J gene TRDJ1; D remains ambiguous. CDR1 is GEAIGNYY and CDR2 is EKD in the germline V gene. The CDR3 loop spans 14 amino acids. The CDR3 sequence: CACDPMGDTNKLIF. In nucleotides, the CDR3 is TGTGCCTGTGACCCGATGGGTGACACCAATAAACTCATCTTT.

The table lists this clone with a few counts. The TCRdb protein comes from a much larger clone and disagrees with this DNA's translation at residue 4, likely due to a read error; the protein given here is derived from the DNA. The CDR3 DNA follows: TGTGCCTCCGCCCCAGCCCTTACTGGGGGCGCTAGCTCCTGGGACACCCGACAGATGTTTTTC. Protein sequence: CASAPALTGGASSWDTRQMFF. No V gene was called, though TRDJ3 was called as the J gene; TRDD3, the D gene given by the table, was not confirmed from the DNA. The CDR3 loop spans 21 amino acids.

As regards this clone: It is likely a read error: a sequence one base away is far more abundant. The sample has other DNA sequences that encode this CDR3 too. The chain has TRDV2 and TRDJ1; 8 bases align to TRDD3. This CDR3 comprises 16 residues. V trimming: 0 bases; J trimming: 2 bases; junction bases outside the gene matches: 7. The germline V gene encodes CDR1 GEAIGNYY and CDR2 EKD. CDR3 sequence: CACDTVGGSYTDKLIF. The CDR3, as DNA: TGTGCCTGTGACACCGTTGGGGGATCCTATACCGATAAACTCATCTTT.

This clone has only a few counts. A far larger clone is only one base removed, so a read error is likely. The sample holds other DNA sequences that translate to the same CDR3. This rearrangement joins TRDV2 to TRDJ1; unclear D gene. Trimming took 0 bases from V and 0 from J, leaving 19 bases between them. Germline assignment: CDR1 GEAIGNYY and CDR2 EKD. CDR3 length equals 18 residues. CDR3 loop: CACDTVGTPKGNTDKLIF. In DNA, the CDR3 is TGTGCCTGTGACACCGTTGGGACTCCCAAGGGCAACACCGATAAACTCATCTTT.

About this clone: The protein given by TCRdb reflects a much larger clone and differs at residue 14 from this DNA's translation, likely from a read error; the protein shown is the DNA's translation. This sequence joins TRDV2 and TRDJ1; unclear D gene. V was shortened by 0 bases and J by 6 bases, with 25 bases between the two germline ends. This CDR3 contains 18 residues. In germline, CDR1 is GEAIGNYY, CDR2 EKD. The CDR3 DNA reads TGTGCCTGTGACACCCTGCCGGGTGGGCAGAAAGTGGCCAATAAACTCATCTTT. Its translation: CACDTLPGGQKVANKLIF.